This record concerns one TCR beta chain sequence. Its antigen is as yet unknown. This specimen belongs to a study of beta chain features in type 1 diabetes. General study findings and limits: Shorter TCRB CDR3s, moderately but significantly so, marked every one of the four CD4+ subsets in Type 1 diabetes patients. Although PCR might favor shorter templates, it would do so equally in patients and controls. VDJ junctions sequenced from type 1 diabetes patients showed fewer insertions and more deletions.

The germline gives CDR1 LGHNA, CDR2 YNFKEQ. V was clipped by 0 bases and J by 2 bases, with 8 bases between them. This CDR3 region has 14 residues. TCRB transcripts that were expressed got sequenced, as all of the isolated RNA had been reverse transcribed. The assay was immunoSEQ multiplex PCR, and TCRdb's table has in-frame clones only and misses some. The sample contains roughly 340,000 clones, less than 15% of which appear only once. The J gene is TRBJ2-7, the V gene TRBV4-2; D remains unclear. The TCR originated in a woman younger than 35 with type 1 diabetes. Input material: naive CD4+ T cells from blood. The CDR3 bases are TGTGCCAGCAGCCAAGATTGGAGAACCTACGAGCAGTACTTC. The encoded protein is CASSQDWRTYEQYF.